This TCR beta chain originates from a study of shared clonotypes between healthy human individuals (TCRdb year 2020). In the study overall: The cohort included three men and a couple of women between 18 and 49 years of age. For each donor, CD4 naive and CD4 memory were each given three plates, CD8 naive was given two plates, and CD8 memory was given one plate. The study deeply sequenced blood TCR repertoires of five healthy adults to estimate repertoire size and the extent of clonotype sharing between individuals. Libraries were prepared and TCR repertoires were sequenced by different laboratories using diverse techniques, in order to increase sequencing depth and limit assay-specific biases. Leukapheresis yielded between about 0.9 and 10 billion PBMCs per donor. Broader findings and caveats from the paper: Sampling was limited to blood, and TCR repertoires in tissue likely differ from TCR repertoires in blood. Higher generation probabilities were observed for clonotypes shared by all four sorted-subset donors than for non-shared clonotypes. When a handful of donors were compared, the shared fraction of clonotypes was 5% to 6.5% for naive CD4, less than 4% for naive CD8, 2% to 2.5% for memory CD4, and 0.3% to 0.5% for memory CD8. The genetic and exposure-history diversity represented was limited by the small number of donors. Pairwise subsampling indicated that sequencing depth was expected to affect the degree of clonotype sharing among donors. Rarefaction of sorted-subset datasets indicated incomplete sequencing despite the large sequencing depth. Larger estimated clonotype richness was generally found for naive subsets than for memory subsets.

To note about this clone: This receptor's antigen is unknown. Per-base qualities were not stored, and no clone one base away is much larger. The same CDR3 arises from other DNA sequences in this sample as well.

CD8 naive samples were obtained by positive selection for CCR7 among CD45RO-negative cells, yielding a CD45RA+CCR7+ population from which TemRA cells were excluded. The donors were healthy, HIV-negative adults with no recently reported acute infections or vaccinations. Every donor was a Caucasian adult living in Nashville, Tennessee, USA. After blood collection by leukapheresis, PBMCs were isolated using Ficoll-Histopaque density gradient centrifugation and then cryopreserved in the vapor phase of liquid nitrogen. Purity and quantity of every magnetically sorted T cell population were checked by analytical flow cytometry. Each sorted fraction had its genomic DNA isolated and then quantified by UV absorbance on a Nanodrop 2000c. TCR CDR3 regions were amplified from genomic DNA by multiplex PCR using the deep immunoSEQ assay. Genomic DNA extracted from each cell subset was distributed evenly over all wells of several immunoSEQ 96-well plates, and each plate served as one replicate. For sorted subsets, 200 to 250 ng of genomic DNA, equivalent to some 30,000 T cell genomes, went into each replicate PCR. Purified libraries were measured with a Qubit 3.0 fluorometer, size-checked on a Bioanalyzer 2100, and measured again with the KAPA Library Quantification kit. Every immunoSEQ 96-well plate was sequenced on a dedicated single-read 150-cycle Illumina NextSeq 550 flow cell. The source study handled its data this way. Because the immunoSEQ output included only junctional sequences and no quality scores, the filtering could not be the same as the filtering used for full-length reads. To assign V/J genes and CDR3, sequences were annotated against IMGT germline references using PyIR, a Python wrapper for IgBLAST v1.9. Reads with weak V/J assignments (E-value above 1e-6), missing CDR3, stop codons, out-of-frame junctions, or ambiguous translated residues were removed. V3J clonotypes were defined as sequences sharing an identical inferred V gene, J gene, and CDR3 amino acid sequence. The percentage overlap between two repertoires was calculated by dividing the number of shared unique clonotypes by the size of the smaller repertoire. RTK rarefaction, the Chao1 estimator, and Recon v2.1 estimates of unobserved clonotypes were used to assess repertoire richness. Generation probabilities for all TCRbeta clonotypes obtained by the gDNA method from a handful of donors were computed using OLGA. TCRdb retrieved this table from immuneACCESS and kept in-frame rearrangements only. Not all clones are present; in checked studies, unresolved V genes account for under half, and no reason is known for the remainder. V and J calls and clone size are copied from that table; D and trimming were computed from the DNA. For this sample there are 800,000 or so clones; 96% appear just once. The ten largest clones add up to under 0.25% of the sample.

The CDR3, cysteine through phenylalanine, is 12 amino acids long. Just the 36-base CDR3 DNA is kept, in frame starting at base 1. The germline V gene supplies CDR1 MNHNS and CDR2 SASEGT. V and J lose 6 bases and 4 bases, and a span of 10 bases separates them. The receptor's source is a man between 25 and 39 years old in good health. Sequenced material: naive CD8+ T cells sorted from blood. Taken with the paper, the label for cell subset or site translates to: CD45RA+CCR7+. The chain was built from TRBV6-1 and TRBJ2-7, with the D gene too uncertain to name. The CDR3 here reads CASRGQAYEQYF. The sequenced DNA is TGTGCCAGCAGGGGCCAGGCGTACGAGCAGTACTTC.